This T cell receptor (beta chain) was captured by sequencing in a study of early T cells in non-severe SARS-CoV-2 infection. TCRdb passed the 5' RACE reads through MiXCR, listing each CDR3 protein once. The sample comprises 85,000 to 100,000 distinct CDR3 sequences, approximately 16% of which are singletons, and roughly 1.3% rests with the top ten. Study observations and caveats: Anti-spike CD8 responses were favored by VDJdb matching, which missed private and CD4 specificities.

This CDR3 spans 12 amino acids. Trimming cost V 6 bases and J 1 base, with 6 bases left between them. Per germline, CDR1 MNHEY and CDR2 SVGAGI. Note on this clonotype: Its cognate antigen is unknown.

The sequence derives from an adult who was a healthcare worker with PCR-confirmed SARS-CoV-2 infection or an uninfected control (not recorded which). Sequencing was carried out using whole blood. The rearrangement joins TRBV6-5 to TRBJ1-1; D gene ambiguous. The CDR3 here is CASRTRNTEAFF. CDR3 nucleotides: TGTGCCAGCAGGACAAGGAACACTGAAGCTTTCTTT.